These 4 T cell receptor beta chains share one sample of origin, sequenced in a study of T cell changes during pregnancy in multiple sclerosis. Sequencing was performed with immunoSEQ multiplex PCR; in TCRdb, only in-frame clones are kept and a portion is missing. The data hold more than 35,000 clones, with 90% to 95% observed a single time. Sequenced here: CD4+ T cells from peripheral blood mononuclear cells, sampled in the third trimester of pregnancy. The receptor source for this set is a female donor in good health, enrolled as a control in a pregnancy study.

The chain carries TRBV30 and TRBJ2-1, with D perhaps matching TRBD2 (5 bases). This CDR3 region has 15 residues. Germline assignment: CDR1 GTSNPN and CDR2 SVGIG (reference sequence). V was shortened by 0 bases and J by 8 bases, with 17 bases between the two germline ends. CDR3 loop: CAWSVGVAFKDEQFF. The CDR3 bases are TGTGCCTGGAGTGTGGGAGTGGCCTTTAAGGATGAGCAGTTCTTC.

The V and J genes are TRBV19 and TRBJ2-2; D not certain. Germline lookup yields CDR1 LNHDA and CDR2 SQIVND (reference sequence). This CDR3 has 11 amino acids. With 8 bases removed from V and 6 bases from J, the gap between germline ends came to 7 bases. CDR3 sequence (DNA): TGTGCCAGTCGGGTTGCCGGGGAGCTGTTTTTT. Residues: CASRVAGELFF.

CDR3: CASSSSQVNNSPLHF. The DNA for the CDR3 is TGTGCCAGCAGTTCCTCACAGGTGAATAATTCACCCCTCCACTTT. This chain joins TRBV27 and TRBJ1-6; TRBD1 might be the D (5 bases). The V end lost 4 bases, the J end lost 5 bases, and 12 bases lay between the germline ends. Germline values: CDR1 MNHEY, CDR2 SMNVEV (reference sequence). The CDR3 has 15 residues.

The CDR3 DNA reads TGCGCCAGCAGCCAAGATCGGGTGGCCGGGGAGCTGTTTTTT. Translating gives CASSQDRVAGELFF. This sequence joins TRBV4-3 and TRBJ2-2, with no clear D. Germline CDR1 is LGHNA and CDR2 is YSLEER. Trimming pared 0 bases from V and 6 bases from J, leaving 8 bases between. CDR3 length equals 14 residues.